The 14 T cell receptor beta chains below all came from one sample that was sequenced in a study of T cells in narcolepsy (dated by TCRdb to 2016 to 2018). Library prep was done by the immunoSEQ multiplex PCR assay. The table was pulled from immuneACCESS by TCRdb, which kept in-frame rearrangements only. Such tables lose some clones; where checked, under half of the loss comes from unresolved V genes, and the rest has no known cause. The sample includes around 18,000 clones, with around 84% observed a single time. The top ten hold under 0.8% of the sample. The sequenced sample consisted of memory (CD45RA-) CD4+ T cells from blood. The cell subset or site label of this sample denotes: memory T cells sorted ex vivo from peripheral blood. These receptors all come from a human donor in good health.

The sample holds one count of this clone. J is TRBJ1-6 and V is TRBV25-1; D may be TRBD1 (6 bases). Germline V gene lookup returns CDR1 MGHDK and CDR2 SYGVNS. Deletions cut 8 bases from V and 13 bases from J, with 12 bases between. The CDR3 spans 11 residues. The CDR3 loop reads CASGGGPPLHF. The CDR3 region has the DNA TGTGCCAGCGGGGGGGGCCCCCCCCTCCACTTT.

This rearrangement joins TRBV5-1 to TRBJ1-3; D gene ambiguous. The CDR3 covers 14 residues. The germline V and J ends were trimmed by 4 bases and 2 bases, with 10 bases remaining between them. Looked up from germline, CDR1 is SGHRS and CDR2 is YFSETQ. CDR3 coding DNA: TGCGCCAGCAGCCCCGACGGAACTGGAAACACCATATATTTT. Translating gives CASSPDGTGNTIYF. Full variable domain (rest looked up from reference TRBV5-1 and TRBJ1-3): KAGVTQTPRYLIKTRGQQVTLSCSPISGHRSVSWYQQTPGQGLQFLFEYFSETQRNKGNFPGRFSGRQFSNSRSEMNVSTLELGDSALYLCASSPDGTGNTIYFGEGSWLTVV.

The chain is built from TRBV6-1 and TRBJ1-2; D gene ambiguous. Germline-derived CDR1 and CDR2 are MNHNS and SASEGT. The CDR3 spans 13 residues. V was trimmed by 6 bases and J by 9 bases, leaving 17 bases between them. The CDR3 is CASRSWSHPSYTF. CDR3 in DNA: TGTGCCAGCAGGTCATGGTCGCACCCAAGCTACACCTTC.

There are a few counts of this clone. The chain employs TRBV14 and TRBJ1-1, with D unresolved. V lost 3 bases and J 0 bases, leaving 8 bases between the germline ends. There are 14 residues in the CDR3. Germline values: CDR1 SGHDN, CDR2 FVKESK. The CDR3 coding sequence is TGTGCCAGCAGCCAGCAGCCAATGAACACTGAAGCTTTCTTT. Translated: CASSQQPMNTEAFF. Supplemented by reference TRBV14 and TRBJ1-1, the full variable domain reads EAGVTQFPSHSVIEKGQTVTLRCDPISGHDNLYWYRRVMGKEIKFLLHFVKESKQDESGMPNNRFLAERTGGTYSTLKVQPAELEDSGVYFCASSQQPMNTEAFFGQGTRLTVV.

The chain carries TRBV7-9 and TRBJ2-5; TRBD1 matches 7 bases. The CDR3 runs 14 residues. CDR1 and CDR2 (germline): SEHNR, FQNEAQ (reference sequence). The J segment lost 5 bases and the V segment lost 4 bases, leaving 7 bases of the junction unmatched. CDR3 sequence (DNA): TGTGCCAGCAGCTCTTACCGGGACAGTGAGACCCAGTACTTC. Its protein is CASSSYRDSETQYF.

This clone has just a few counts. Here the CDR3 reads CASSALGGGTEAFF. CDR3 bases: TGTGCCAGCAGTGCCCTAGGGGGCGGGACTGAAGCTTTCTTT. The chain has TRBV6-5 and TRBJ1-1; 7 positions agree with TRBD1. Looked up from germline, CDR1 is MNHEY and CDR2 is SVGAGI. With V trimmed by 5 bases and J by 5 bases, 8 bases remained unmatched. This CDR3 has 14 amino acids.

The chain recombines TRBV5-6 with TRBJ2-3, with unresolved D. In germline, CDR1 is SGHDT, CDR2 YYEEEE. The CDR3 has 17 amino acids. V was shortened by 4 bases and J by 2 bases, with 20 bases between the two germline ends. Here the CDR3 DNA reads TGTGCCAGCAGCCTCGGCCTTTCGGTCGGAGTCACAGATACGCAGTATTTT. Translating it yields CASSLGLSVGVTDTQYF.

The chain joins TRBV6-5 to TRBJ2-7; D unclear. Trimming pared 3 bases from V and 3 bases from J, leaving 15 bases between. The CDR3 totals 15 residues. CDR1 is MNHEY, CDR2 SVGAGI, per germline. The CDR3: CASSYTTPGRYEQYF. The CDR3 DNA sequence: TGTGCCAGCAGTTATACGACTCCAGGCCGCTACGAGCAGTACTTC.

J is TRBJ2-7 and V is TRBV9; 8 bases map to TRBD1. Germline trimming cut 1 base from V and 5 bases from J; bases unmatched to any gene: 5. Germline lookup yields CDR1 SGDLS and CDR2 YYNGEE. The CDR3 is 14 residues long. The CDR3 region has the DNA TGTGCCAGCAGCGTAAGACAGGGGAGCAACGAGCAGTACTTC. As protein: CASSVRQGSNEQYF. Complete variable domain (other parts from reference TRBV9 and TRBJ2-7): DSGVTQTPKHLITATGQRVTLRCSPRSGDLSVYWYQQSLDQGLQFLIQYYNGEERAKGNILERFSAQQFPDLHSELNLSSLELGDSALYFCASSVRQGSNEQYFGPGTRLTVT.

The J gene is TRBJ2-6, the V gene TRBV4-1; 10 bases line up with TRBD1. CDR3 length: 19 residues. With 3 bases clipped from V and 1 base from J, the junction kept 9 bases outside the gene matches. Germline V gives CDR1 MGHRA, CDR2 YSYEKL. CDR3 coding DNA: TGCGCCAGCAGCCAGGGCCGGGACAGGGGAAGGTCTGGGGCCAACGTCCTGACTTTC. Protein: CASSQGRDRGRSGANVLTF.

The J gene is TRBJ2-7, the V gene TRBV21-1; the D call TRBD2 from the table was never checked on the DNA. TRBV21-1 is classified as a pseudogene. This CDR3 is 15 amino acids long. CDR3: CASSLCRGVMYEQYF. The DNA for the CDR3 is TGTGCCAGCAGCTTATGCCGGGGGGTGATGTACGAGCAGTACTTC.

About this clone itself: Within the sample, other DNA sequences also encode this same CDR3. The chain uses TRBV6-6 and TRBJ1-5, with 9 bases matching TRBD1. The CDR3 runs to 15 residues. The V gene end was trimmed by 4 bases and the J gene end by 4 bases; junction bases not matched to a gene: 5. Germline-derived CDR1 and CDR2 are MNHNY and SVGAGI (reference sequence). CDR3 DNA sequence: TGTGCCAGCAGTTCTCCGGGACAGGGAAATCAGCCCCAGCATTTT. Translated: CASSSPGQGNQPQHF.

The chain joins TRBV18 to TRBJ2-5, with 8 bases identical to TRBD1. The J call is doubtful: the DNA matches TRBJ2-7 better. There are 12 residues in the CDR3. Germline V gene sequence: CDR1 KGHSH, CDR2 LQKENI. CDR3 sequence: CASSPGQGEQYF. In DNA, the CDR3 is TGTGCCAGCTCGCCCGGACAGGGCGAGCAGTACTTC.

The V gene is TRBV28, the J gene TRBJ1-5; perhaps TRBD1 as D (5 bases). CDR1 is MDHEN, CDR2 SYDVKM, per germline. The CDR3 is made up of 20 amino acids. V lost 2 bases, J lost 0 bases, and 23 bases lay in between. The chain's CDR3 is CASSLPFLSSGLYSNQPQHF. CDR3 nucleotides: TGTGCCAGCAGTTTACCTTTCTTGTCCTCGGGGCTTTATAGCAATCAGCCCCAGCATTTT.